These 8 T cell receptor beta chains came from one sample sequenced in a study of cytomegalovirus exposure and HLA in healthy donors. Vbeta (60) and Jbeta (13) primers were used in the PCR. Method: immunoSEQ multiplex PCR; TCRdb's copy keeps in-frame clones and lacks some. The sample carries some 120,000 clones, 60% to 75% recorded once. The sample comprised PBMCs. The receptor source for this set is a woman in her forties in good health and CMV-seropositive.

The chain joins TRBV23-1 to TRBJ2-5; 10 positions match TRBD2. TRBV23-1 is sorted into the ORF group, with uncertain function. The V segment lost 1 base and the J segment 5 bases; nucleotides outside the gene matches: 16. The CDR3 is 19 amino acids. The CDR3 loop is CASSQWKREGPGVYETQYF. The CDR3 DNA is TGCGCCAGCAGTCAATGGAAGCGGGAGGGCCCTGGCGTATATGAGACCCAGTACTTC.

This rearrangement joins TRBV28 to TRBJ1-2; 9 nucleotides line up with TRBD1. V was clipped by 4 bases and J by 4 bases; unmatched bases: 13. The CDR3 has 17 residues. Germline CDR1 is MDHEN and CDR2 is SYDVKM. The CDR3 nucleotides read TGTGCCAGCAGTTCCCCAATTCACAGGGGGCTGAGCTATGGCTACACCTTC. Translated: CASSSPIHRGLSYGYTF.

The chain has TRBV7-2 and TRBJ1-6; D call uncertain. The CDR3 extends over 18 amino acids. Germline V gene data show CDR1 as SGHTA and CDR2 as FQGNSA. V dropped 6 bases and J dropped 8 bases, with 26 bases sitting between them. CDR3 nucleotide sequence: TGTGCCAGCAGTCCAAATGGGAGGGCCGGGCGTGGATATTCACCCCTCCACTTT. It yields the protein CASSPNGRAGRGYSPLHF.

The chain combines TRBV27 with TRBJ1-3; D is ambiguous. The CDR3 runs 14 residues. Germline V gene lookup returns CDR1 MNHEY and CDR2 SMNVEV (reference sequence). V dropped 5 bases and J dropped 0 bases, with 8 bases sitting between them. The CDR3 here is CASSPVSSGNTIYF. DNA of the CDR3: TGTGCCAGCAGTCCGGTTAGCTCTGGAAACACCATATATTTT.

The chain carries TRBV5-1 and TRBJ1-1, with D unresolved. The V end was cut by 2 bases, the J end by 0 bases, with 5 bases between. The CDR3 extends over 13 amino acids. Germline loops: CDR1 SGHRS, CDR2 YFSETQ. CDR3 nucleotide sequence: TGCGCCAGCAGCTTAGAGCTGAACACTGAAGCTTTCTTT. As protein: CASSLELNTEAFF.

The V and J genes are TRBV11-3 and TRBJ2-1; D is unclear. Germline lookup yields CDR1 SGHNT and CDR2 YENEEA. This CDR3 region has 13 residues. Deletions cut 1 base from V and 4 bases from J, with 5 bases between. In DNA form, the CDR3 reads TGTGCCAGCAGCTTAGGGCCTTACAATGAGCAGTTCTTC. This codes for CASSLGPYNEQFF.

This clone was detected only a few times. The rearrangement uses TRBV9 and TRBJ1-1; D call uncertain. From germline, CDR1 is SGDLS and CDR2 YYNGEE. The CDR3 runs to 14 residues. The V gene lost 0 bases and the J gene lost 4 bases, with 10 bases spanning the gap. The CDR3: CASSVVPAGTEAFF. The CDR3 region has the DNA TGTGCCAGCAGCGTAGTCCCCGCGGGCACTGAAGCTTTCTTT.

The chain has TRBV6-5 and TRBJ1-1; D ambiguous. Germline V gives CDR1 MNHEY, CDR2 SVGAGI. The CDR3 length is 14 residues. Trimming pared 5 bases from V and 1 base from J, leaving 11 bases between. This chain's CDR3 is CASSTSGSNTEAFF. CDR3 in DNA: TGTGCCAGCAGTACCTCGGGATCGAACACTGAAGCTTTCTTT.